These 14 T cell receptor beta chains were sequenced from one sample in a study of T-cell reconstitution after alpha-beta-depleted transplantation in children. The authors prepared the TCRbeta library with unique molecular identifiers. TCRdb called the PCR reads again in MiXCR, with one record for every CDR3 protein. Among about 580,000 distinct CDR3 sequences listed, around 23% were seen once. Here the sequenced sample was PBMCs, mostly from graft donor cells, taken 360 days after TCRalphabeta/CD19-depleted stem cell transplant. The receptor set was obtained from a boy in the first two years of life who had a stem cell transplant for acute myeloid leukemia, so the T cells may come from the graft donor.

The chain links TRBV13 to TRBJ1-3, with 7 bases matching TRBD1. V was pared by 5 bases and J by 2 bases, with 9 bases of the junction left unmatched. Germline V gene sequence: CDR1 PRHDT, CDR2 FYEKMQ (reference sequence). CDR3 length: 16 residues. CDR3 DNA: TGTGCCAGCAGCCCAGCCATGACAGGGACTGGAAACACCATATATTTT. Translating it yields CASSPAMTGTGNTIYF.

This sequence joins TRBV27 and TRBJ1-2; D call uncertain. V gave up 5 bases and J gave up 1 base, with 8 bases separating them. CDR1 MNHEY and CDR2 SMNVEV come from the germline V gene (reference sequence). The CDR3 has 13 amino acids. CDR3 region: CASSPYRNYGYTF. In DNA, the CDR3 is TGTGCCAGCAGTCCATACCGTAACTATGGCTACACCTTC.

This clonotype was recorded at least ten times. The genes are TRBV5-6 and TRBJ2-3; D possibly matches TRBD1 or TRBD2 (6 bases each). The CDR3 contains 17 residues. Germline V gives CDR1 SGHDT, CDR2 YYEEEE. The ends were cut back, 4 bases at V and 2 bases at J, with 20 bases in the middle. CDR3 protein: CASSLPRGRTVTDTQYF. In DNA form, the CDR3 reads TGTGCCAGCAGCCTGCCCCGGGGGCGCACGGTCACAGATACGCAGTATTTT.

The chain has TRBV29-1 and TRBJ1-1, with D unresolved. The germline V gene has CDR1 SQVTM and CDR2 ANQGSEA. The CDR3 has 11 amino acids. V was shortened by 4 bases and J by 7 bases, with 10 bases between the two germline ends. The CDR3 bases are TGCAGCGTTGGAGGGAGTTTTGAAGCTTTCTTT. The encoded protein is CSVGGSFEAFF.

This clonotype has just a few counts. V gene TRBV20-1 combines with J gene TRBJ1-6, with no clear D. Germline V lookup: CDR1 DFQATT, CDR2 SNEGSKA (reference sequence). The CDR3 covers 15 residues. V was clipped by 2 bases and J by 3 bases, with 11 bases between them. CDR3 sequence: CSARPGELYNSPLHF. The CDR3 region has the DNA TGCAGTGCTAGACCCGGGGAACTCTATAATTCACCCCTCCACTTT.

Here the CDR3 reads CASSVVTGGRTEAFF. For the CDR3, the DNA is TGTGCCAGCAGCGTAGTGACGGGGGGCAGGACTGAAGCTTTCTTT. The chain combines TRBV9 with TRBJ1-1; D might be TRBD1 (6 bases). V lost 0 bases and J lost 5, with 14 bases in between. The CDR3 has 15 amino acids. CDR1 and CDR2 from the germline V gene are SGDLS and YYNGEE.

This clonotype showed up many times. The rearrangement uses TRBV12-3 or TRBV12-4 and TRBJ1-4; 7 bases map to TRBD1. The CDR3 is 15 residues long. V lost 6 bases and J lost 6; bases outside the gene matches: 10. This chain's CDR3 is CASSRGAGGYEKLFF. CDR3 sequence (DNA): TGTGCCAGCAGCCGCGGGGCAGGGGGATATGAAAAACTGTTTTTT.

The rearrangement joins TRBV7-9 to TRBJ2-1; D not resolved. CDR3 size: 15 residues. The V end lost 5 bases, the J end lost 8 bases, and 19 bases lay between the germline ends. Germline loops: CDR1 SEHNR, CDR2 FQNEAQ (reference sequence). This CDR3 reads CASSLMQQPFDEQFF. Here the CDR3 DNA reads TGTGCCAGCAGCCTAATGCAGCAGCCTTTCGATGAGCAGTTCTTC.

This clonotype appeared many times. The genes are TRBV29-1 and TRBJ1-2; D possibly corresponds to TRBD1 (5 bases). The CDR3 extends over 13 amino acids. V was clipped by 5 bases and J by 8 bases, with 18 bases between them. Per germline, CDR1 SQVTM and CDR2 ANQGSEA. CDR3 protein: CSVKTQGSEGYTF. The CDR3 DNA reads TGCAGCGTTAAAACCCAGGGCAGCGAGGGCTACACCTTC.

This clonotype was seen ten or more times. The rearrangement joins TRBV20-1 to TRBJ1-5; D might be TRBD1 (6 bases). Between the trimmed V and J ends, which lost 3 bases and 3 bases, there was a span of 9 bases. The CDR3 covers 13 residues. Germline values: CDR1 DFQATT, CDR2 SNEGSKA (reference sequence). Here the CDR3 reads CSASGQLNQPQHF. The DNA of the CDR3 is TGCAGTGCTAGTGGACAGCTCAATCAGCCCCAGCATTTT.

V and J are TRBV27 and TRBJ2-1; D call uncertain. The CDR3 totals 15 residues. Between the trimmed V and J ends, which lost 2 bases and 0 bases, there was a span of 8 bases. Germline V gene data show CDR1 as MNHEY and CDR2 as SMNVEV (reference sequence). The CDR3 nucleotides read TGTGCCAGCAGTTTAGCGACCAGCTCCTACAATGAGCAGTTCTTC. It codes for CASSLATSSYNEQFF.

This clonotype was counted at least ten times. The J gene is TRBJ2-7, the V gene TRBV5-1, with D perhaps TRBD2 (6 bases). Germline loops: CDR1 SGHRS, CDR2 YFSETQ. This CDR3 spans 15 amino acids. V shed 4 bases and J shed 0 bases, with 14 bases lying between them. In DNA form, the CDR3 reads TGCGCCAGCAGCGTTGGGACTTCCCCCTCCTACGAGCAGTACTTC. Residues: CASSVGTSPSYEQYF.

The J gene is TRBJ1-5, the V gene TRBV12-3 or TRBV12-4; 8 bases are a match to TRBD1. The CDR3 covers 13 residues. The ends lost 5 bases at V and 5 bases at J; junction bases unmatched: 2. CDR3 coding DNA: TGTGCCAGCAGTCAGGGGGCACATCAGCCCCAGCATTTT. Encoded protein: CASSQGAHQPQHF.

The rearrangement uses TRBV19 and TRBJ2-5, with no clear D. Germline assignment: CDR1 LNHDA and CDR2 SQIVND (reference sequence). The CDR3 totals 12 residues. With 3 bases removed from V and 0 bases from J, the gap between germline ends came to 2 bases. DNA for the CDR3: TGTGCCAGTAGTATCGACCAAGAGACCCAGTACTTC. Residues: CASSIDQETQYF.